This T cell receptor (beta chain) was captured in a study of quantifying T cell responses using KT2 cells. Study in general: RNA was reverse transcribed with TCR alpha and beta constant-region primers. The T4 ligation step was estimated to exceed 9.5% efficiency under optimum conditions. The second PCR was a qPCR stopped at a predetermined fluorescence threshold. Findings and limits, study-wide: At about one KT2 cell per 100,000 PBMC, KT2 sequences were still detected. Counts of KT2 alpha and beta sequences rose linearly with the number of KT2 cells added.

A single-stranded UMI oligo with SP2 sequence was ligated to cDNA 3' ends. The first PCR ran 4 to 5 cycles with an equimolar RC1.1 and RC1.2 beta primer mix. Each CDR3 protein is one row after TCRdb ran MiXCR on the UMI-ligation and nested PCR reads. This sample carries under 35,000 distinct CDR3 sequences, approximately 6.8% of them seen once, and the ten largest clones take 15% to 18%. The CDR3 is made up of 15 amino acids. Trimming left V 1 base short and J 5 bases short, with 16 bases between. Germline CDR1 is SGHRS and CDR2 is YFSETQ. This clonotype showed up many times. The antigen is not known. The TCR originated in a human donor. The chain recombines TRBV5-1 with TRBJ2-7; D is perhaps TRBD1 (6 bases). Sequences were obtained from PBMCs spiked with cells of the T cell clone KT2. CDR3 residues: CASSLRYRANDEQYF. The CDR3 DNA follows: TGCGCCAGCAGCTTGAGGTACAGGGCCAACGACGAGCAGTACTTC.